This record concerns one T cell receptor (beta chain) sequence. Some clones are missing from TCRdb's copy, which holds only in-frame ones; the method was immunoSEQ multiplex PCR. Seen here are roughly 2 million clones, about 95% observed once, and the top ten hold roughly 1%. This sample is drawn from a study of shared clonotypes between healthy human individuals. CD45RO-negative, CCR7-selected cells formed the naive CD8 fraction, which excluded terminally differentiated effector memory CD45RA+ cells. This CDR3 is built from 16 residues. The junction had 8 bases not matched to a gene; V was cut back by 3 bases and J by 1 base. The germline V gene encodes CDR1 ENHRY and CDR2 SYGVKD.

Sequences were obtained from naive CD8+ T cells sorted from blood. The chain is built from TRBV10-3 and TRBJ2-7, with 8 positions matching TRBD1. This TCR was sampled from a man between 18 and 29 years old in good health. CDR3 DNA: TGTGCCATCAGTGATGGCGATAGGACAGGGTCCTACGAGCAGTACTTC. This sequence encodes CAISDGDRTGSYEQYF.